The sequence of this T cell receptor (beta chain) was determined in a study of metastatic and nonmetastatic thyroid tumors. J lost 10 bases, V lost 3 bases, and 13 bases had no gene match. From germline, CDR1 is SGDLS and CDR2 YYNGEE. This CDR3 has 15 residues. Broader study findings: In both blood and tumor samples, TCR beta diversity was reported significantly higher for malignant than benign nodules.

This clone has a count of ten or more. Its antigen is undetermined. Among the patients, none had received any treatment before thyroid surgery. Via MiXCR, TCRdb re-called the PCR reads. Here the sample spans 50,000 to 70,000 clones, approximately 4.1% being singletons. Sequencing was performed on blood. This rearrangement joins TRBV9 to TRBJ2-1; 7 bases are a match to TRBD2. The sequence derives from a female donor with papillary thyroid cancer or a benign thyroid nodule (not recorded which). Some clones in this sample may be carry-over from other donors' samples. CDR3 bases: TGTGCCAGCAGCGACCGGGACTATTATTTGGGGGAGCAGTTCTTC. As protein: CASSDRDYYLGEQFF.